The subject of this entry is one TCR beta chain. Its target is unknown. A second 7 to 11 cycle PCR used barcoded and J-beta primers. TCRdb recomputed calls from the 5' RACE reads with MiXCR, one row per CDR3 protein. The top ten clones hold 3% to 4% of a sample with approximately 800,000 distinct CDR3 sequences, approximately 25% of them seen once. This sample stems from a study of blood T cells in healthy people across ages. General observations from the study: Diversity was higher, and naive CD4+ cells more numerous, in long-lived donors than in aged donors.

Trimming took off 1 base at V and 4 bases at J, with 11 bases between the two ends. Germline V gene lookup returns CDR1 MGHRA and CDR2 YSYEKL. The CDR3 extends over 15 amino acids. In addition, the sample was reused for a study of T cells of mothers and their children.

Material for sequencing was blood. The chain recombines TRBV4-1 with TRBJ2-1; weak D call: TRBD1 (6 bases). This receptor was identified in a boy between 10 and 17 years old in good health. The CDR3 sequence is CASSQGPQGYNEQFF. CDR3 nucleotides: TGCGCCAGCAGCCAAGGTCCTCAGGGGTACAATGAGCAGTTCTTC.